Listed below are T cell receptor beta chains from one sample, sequenced in a study of blood T cell repertoires in COVID-19. The protocol was immunoSEQ multiplex PCR, while the TCRdb copy is restricted to in-frame clones and leaves out a portion. Counted here are tens of thousands of clones, around 84% occurring once; the ten biggest clones make up 2.6%. The source material was peripheral blood. All receptors come from a woman aged 80 or older with COVID-19, enrolled during active disease. CDR3s include the opening cysteine and the closing phenylalanine or tryptophan. A D gene is named only where the DNA matches it firmly. Not every row has a clone size; where given, it reads once, few, many or a size class.

v_call	d_call	clone_size	j_call	cdr3_nt	cdr3_aa
TRBV5-1	TRBD1	NA	TRBJ1-2	TGCGCCAGCAGCTTGGACGACAGGGGAGTTCGCGCAGGTGGCTACACCTTC	CASSLDDRGVRAGGYTF
TRBV24-1	NA	NA	TRBJ2-7	TGTGCCACCAGTGAGACAGGCTACTACGAGCAGTACTTC	CATSETGYYEQYF
TRBV5-1	TRBD1	NA	TRBJ1-2	TGCGCCAGCAGCTTGAGCGAAGGGTGGGGACAGGGTCCTTGGGGCTACACCTTC	CASSLSEGWGQGPWGYTF
TRBV6-5	NA	once	TRBJ1-4	TGTGCCAGCAGTCCGGGATTAAATAATGAAAAACTGTTTTTT	CASSPGLNNEKLFF
TRBV19	TRBD1	once	TRBJ2-1	TGTGCCACCTCACTCACCGGGCAGGGGGCGAATGAGCAGTTCTTC	CATSLTGQGANEQFF
TRBV7-2	TRBD2	NA	TRBJ2-1	TGTGCCAGCAGCTCGACTAGCGGGGCCTACAATGAGCAGTTCTTC	CASSSTSGAYNEQFF
TRBV5-1	NA	NA	TRBJ2-1	TGCGCCAGCAGCTCTTGGACAACCGGGAATGAGCAGTTCTTC	CASSSWTTGNEQFF
TRBV4-1	NA	NA	TRBJ1-2	TGCGCCAGCAGCCAAGTGTACGGTAGTAGCTATGGCTACACCTTC	CASSQVYGSSYGYTF
TRBV5-6	NA	once	TRBJ2-7	TGTGCCAGCAGCTGGGGCCCCGAGCAGTACTTC	CASSWGPEQYF
TRBV5-4	NA	NA	TRBJ1-1	TGTGCCAGCAGCCCGCGGAACACTGAAGCTTTCTTT	CASSPRNTEAFF
TRBV12-3/TRBV12-4	NA	NA	TRBJ1-4	TGTGCCAGCGGGGGCCATGCGAATGAAAAACTGTTTTTT	CASGGHANEKLFF
TRBV6-5	TRBD1	NA	TRBJ2-7	TGTGCCTTACAAGAACCGGGACAGTTAAACTACGAGCAGTACTTC	CALQEPGQLNYEQYF
TRBV30	NA	NA	TRBJ2-7	TGTGCCTCAACAGGCAGGGCCTCCTACGAGCAGTACTTC	CASTGRASYEQYF
TRBV9	NA	NA	TRBJ1-2	TGTGCCAGCAGCGCGTCCCAAACAGGGAGAGGGTATGGCTACACCTTC	CASSASQTGRGYGYTF
TRBV28	TRBD1	NA	TRBJ2-7	TGTGCCAGCAGTGCCTCCGGGACAGGGTCGCGCGAGCAGTACTTC	CASSASGTGSREQYF
TRBV7-9	TRBD1	NA	TRBJ2-7	TGTGCCAGCAGCGCGGGGACAGGGTCGTTTCGGCGGCAGTACTTC	CASSAGTGSFRRQYF
TRBV7-9	NA	few	TRBJ1-1	TGTGCCAGCACCTTGACAGCGAACACTGAAGCTTTCTTT	CASTLTANTEAFF
TRBV7-9	TRBD2	NA	TRBJ2-7	TGTGCCAGCAGCTTAACACTAGCGGAAAGCTACGAGCAGTACTTC	CASSLTLAESYEQYF
TRBV10-3	TRBD2	NA	TRBJ2-7	TGTGCCATCAGCACTAGCGGCTACGAGCAGTACTTC	CAISTSGYEQYF
TRBV5-1	NA	NA	TRBJ1-3	TGCGCCAGCAGCTTTGAGGGCTCCGGTGGAAACACCATATATTTT	CASSFEGSGGNTIYF
TRBV5-5	NA	NA	TRBJ2-2	TGTGCCAGCAGCTTGACGGGGACTGGCACCGGGGAGCTGTTTTTT	CASSLTGTGTGELFF
TRBV5-1	TRBD1	NA	TRBJ2-1	TGCGCCAGCAGCGCCGGGACAGGGGGGCCCTACAATGAGCAGTTCTTC	CASSAGTGGPYNEQFF
TRBV18	TRBD1	NA	TRBJ1-1	TGTGCCAGCTCACGGAGACAGGGGGAGAACACTGAAGCTTTCTTT	CASSRRQGENTEAFF
TRBV5-1	TRBD1	once	TRBJ1-6	TGCGCCAGCAGCTTGGGTCCAGGGGGCGAACGGCGGAATTCACCCCTCCACTTT	CASSLGPGGERRNSPLHF
TRBV19	TRBD1	NA	TRBJ2-2	TGTGCCAGTAGTAGACAGGGGCTCAACACCGGGGAGCTGTTTTTT	CASSRQGLNTGELFF
TRBV7-3	TRBD1	NA	TRBJ2-3	TGTGCCAGCAGCTTAGGGACAGCCCGTAGCACAGATACGCAGTATTTT	CASSLGTARSTDTQYF
TRBV3-1/TRBV3-2	NA	NA	TRBJ1-2	TGTGCCAGCAGCCAGGCCAGGGCCCAGGGCTACACCTTC	CASSQARAQGYTF
TRBV5-1	TRBD2	NA	TRBJ2-5	TGCGCCAGCAGCTCGAGCGGGAGAGGTGCGGAGACCCAGTACTTC	CASSSSGRGAETQYF
TRBV21-1	NA	NA	TRBJ2-1	TGTGCCAGCAGCAAAAGAGACCCACCGGGCAATGAGCAGTTCTTC	CASSKRDPPGNEQFF
TRBV15	TRBD2	NA	TRBJ2-7	TGTGCCACCAGCAGAGGTTTAGCGGGAGCCTCCTACGAGCAGTACTTC	CATSRGLAGASYEQYF
TRBV20-1	NA	once	TRBJ1-2	TGCAGTGCTAGTTCACGGAGCAGGGCTTTCGGCTACACCTTC	CSASSRSRAFGYTF
TRBV7-8	TRBD1	NA	TRBJ1-1	TGTGCCAGCAGCACCGGACAGGGGAAAGCTTTCTTT	CASSTGQGKAFF
TRBV9	TRBD1	NA	TRBJ1-4	TGTGCCAGCAGCGTAGCAACAGGGGCCCCCAATGAAAAACTGTTTTTT	CASSVATGAPNEKLFF
TRBV28	NA	NA	TRBJ1-2	TGTGCCAGCAGTTTAAATCTTGTGGGCTACACCTTC	CASSLNLVGYTF
TRBV2	TRBD1	NA	TRBJ2-7	TGTGCCAGCAGTGACCGGGACAGGGGATACGAGCAGTACTTC	CASSDRDRGYEQYF
TRBV4-2	TRBD2	NA	TRBJ2-7	TGTGCCAGCAGCCAAGTTGGTGCGGGGGGGCCATACGAGCAGTACTTC	CASSQVGAGGPYEQYF
TRBV19	NA	NA	TRBJ1-4	TGTGCCAGTGCCAATTCAGCGGGCCCTAATGAAAAACTGTTTTTT	CASANSAGPNEKLFF
TRBV28	NA	NA	TRBJ2-7	TGTGCCAGCAGTTTACCCTTAAATTCCTACGAGCAGTACTTC	CASSLPLNSYEQYF
TRBV7-2	NA	NA	TRBJ2-7	TGTGCCAGCAGCTCACCAACCAGGGCCTTTTTTGAGCAGTACTTC	CASSSPTRAFFEQYF
TRBV12-3/TRBV12-4	NA	NA	TRBJ2-1	TGTGCCAGCAGTTTTGGCCTCAATGAGCAGTTCTTC	CASSFGLNEQFF
TRBV6-1	TRBD2	few	TRBJ2-7	TGTGCCAGCAGTGACCTTAGCGGGACGACCTACGAGCAGTACTTC	CASSDLSGTTYEQYF
TRBV6-5	TRBD1	NA	TRBJ1-2	TGTGCCAGCAGTACGGGACAGGGCTATGGCTACACCTTC	CASSTGQGYGYTF
TRBV2	NA	NA	TRBJ1-2	TGTGCCAGCAGTGACGACAGTCCGGGCTACACCTTC	CASSDDSPGYTF
TRBV5-1	NA	NA	TRBJ2-7	TGCGCCAGCAGCACCGACCCCGGGAGCTCCTACGAGCAGTACTTC	CASSTDPGSSYEQYF
TRBV29-1	NA	NA	TRBJ1-1	TGCAGCGCCCTTGATCAGGGAGGGATCACTGAAGCTTTCTTT	CSALDQGGITEAFF